Listed here is a single TCR beta chain. This entry comes from a study of blood T cells in healthy people across ages. Trimming removed 1 base at V and 7 bases at J, with 11 bases between. The CDR3 length is 14 residues. Primed by a sample-barcoded 5' primer and a J-beta primer mix, a second PCR proceeded for roughly 7 to 11 cycles. TCRdb used MiXCR to reprocess the 5' RACE reads, holding one entry per CDR3 protein. The sample yields around 970,000 distinct CDR3 sequences, just over 50% seen once. This sequence originates from an older woman in good health. The J gene is TRBJ1-5, the V gene TRBV12-3 or TRBV12-4; D is unresolved. The sequenced sample consisted of blood. Written as DNA, the CDR3 is TGTGCCAGCAGTTTAGAGGTGGTGAACCAGCCCCAGCATTTT. Protein sequence: CASSLEVVNQPQHF.